Listed below are T cell receptor beta chains from one sample, sequenced in a study of cytomegalovirus exposure and HLA in healthy donors. TCRdb's copy holds only in-frame clones and misses some; the assay was immunoSEQ multiplex PCR. The table has under 300,000 clones, around 81% seen once. The sample comprised PBMCs. All receptors derive from a woman in her fifties or sixties in good health and CMV-seropositive. The CDR3 runs from the conserved cysteine through the conserved F or W. A D gene is named only where the DNA matches it firmly. Not all rows give a size; the values are once, few, many and, for expanded clones, a class.

size	V	D	J	DNA	CDR3
-	TRBV29-1	-	TRBJ1-1	TGCAGCGTCCGAACTGGACGGGGCACTGAAGCTTTCTTT	CSVRTGRGTEAFF
-	TRBV11-2	-	TRBJ1-2	TGTGCCAGCAGCATCGACCCCGGCAGGGGTGAGGGCTACACCTTC	CASSIDPGRGEGYTF
-	TRBV7-9	TRBD2	TRBJ2-1	TGTGCCAGCCGAACTAGCGGAGGCTACAATGAGCAGTTCTTC	CASRTSGGYNEQFF
-	TRBV6-6	TRBD2	TRBJ2-7	TGTGCCAGCAGTCTAGCGGGAGTTCAGTACGAGCAGTACTTC	CASSLAGVQYEQYF
-	TRBV30	-	TRBJ1-5	TGTGCCTGGAGAAGGGGGTACGATCAGCCCCAGCATTTT	CAWRRGYDQPQHF
-	TRBV2	TRBD1	TRBJ1-2	TGTGCGTATTCGACAGGGGTCCACTATGGCTACACCTTC	CAYSTGVHYGYTF
-	TRBV4-1	-	TRBJ2-1	TGCGCCAGCAGCCAAGGACCCAGGAATGAGCAGTTCTTC	CASSQGPRNEQFF
-	TRBV9	TRBD1	TRBJ1-1	TGTGCCAGCAGCCCCTCTCTAGGGACAGGAGGCACTGAAGCTTTCTTT	CASSPSLGTGGTEAFF
-	TRBV18	-	TRBJ2-2	TGTGCCAGCTCCCGATTGCAGGGGAAGAACACCGGGGAGCTGTTTTTT	CASSRLQGKNTGELFF
-	TRBV7-2	TRBD2	TRBJ2-1	TGTGCCAGCAGCAATAGCGGGGCGGGAGGAATCGAGCAGTTCTTC	CASSNSGAGGIEQFF
-	TRBV6-5	-	TRBJ2-2	TGTGCCAGCCTACGGGACACCAACACCGGGGAGCTGTTTTTT	CASLRDTNTGELFF
-	TRBV27	-	TRBJ2-5	TGTGCCAGCAGTTCGAGACTAGTAGCTGAGACCCAGTACTTC	CASSSRLVAETQYF
-	TRBV5-4	-	TRBJ2-2	TGTGCCAGCAGCTTTAGCGGACCGAACACCGGGGAGCTGTTTTTT	CASSFSGPNTGELFF
once	TRBV18	TRBD1	TRBJ1-1	TGTGCCAGCTCACTGACAGGGTCCGGCACTGAAGCTTTCTTT	CASSLTGSGTEAFF
-	TRBV19	-	TRBJ2-6	TGTGCCAGTACCCAGGTGGGGGCCAACGTCCTGACTTTC	CASTQVGANVLTF
once	TRBV6-1	TRBD2	TRBJ2-7	TGTGCCAGCAGTGCTAGCGGGAGGGCCGAGCAGTACTTC	CASSASGRAEQYF
-	TRBV27	TRBD2	TRBJ2-3	TGTGCCAGCAGTTCCGGGACTAGCGGGAGAACCAGTCGTATCGGTACAGATACGCAGTATTTT	CASSSGTSGRTSRIGTDTQYF
-	TRBV28	-	TRBJ2-7	TGTGCCAGCAGTTTATCTGCAGGGTACGAGCAGTACTTC	CASSLSAGYEQYF
-	TRBV27	-	TRBJ1-4	TGTGCCAGCAGTCCCCAAGGGAGCCCTTCCCTTAATGAAAAACTGTTTTTT	CASSPQGSPSLNEKLFF
-	TRBV9	-	TRBJ2-1	TGTGCCAGCAGCGTAGCCCCTAGCCGCCGGAGCTCCTACAATGAGCAGTTCTTC	CASSVAPSRRSSYNEQFF
-	TRBV5-1	-	TRBJ2-5	TGCGCCAGCAGCTGGGGGCGACTACCCCAAGAGACCCAGTACTTC	CASSWGRLPQETQYF
-	TRBV5-4	TRBD1	TRBJ2-1	TGTGCCAGCAGTTCCCGACAGGGGGCCGCCAATGAGCAGTTCTTC	CASSSRQGAANEQFF
-	TRBV5-1	TRBD2	TRBJ2-7	TGCGCCAGCAGAGGGACTAGCGGCAACTACGAGCAGTACTTC	CASRGTSGNYEQYF
-	TRBV11-2	-	TRBJ2-3	TGTGCCAGCAGCTTAACAGGGATTCGCACAGATACGCAGTATTTT	CASSLTGIRTDTQYF